This T cell receptor beta chain was observed in a study of cytomegalovirus exposure and HLA in healthy donors. Use of 60 Vbeta and 13 Jbeta primers characterized the PCR. Some clones are missing from TCRdb's copy, which holds only in-frame ones; the method was immunoSEQ multiplex PCR. Counted here are 150,000 or so clones, roughly 80% occurring once; the ten biggest clones make up roughly 13%. Germline-derived CDR1 and CDR2 are MNHEY and SMNVEV (reference sequence). The CDR3 contains 15 residues. V lost 2 bases, J lost 7 bases, and 8 bases stayed unmatched. Material: PBMCs. This TCR derives from a man aged 25-45 years in good health and CMV-seropositive. The chain has TRBV27 and TRBJ2-4, with 7 bases fitting TRBD2. The CDR3 coding sequence is TGTGCCAGCAGTTTAGTTGCGGGAGTTCTGAACATTCAGTACTTC. Its protein is CASSLVAGVLNIQYF.